This T cell receptor beta chain was captured in a study of T cell responses to AZD1222 COVID-19 vaccine. Data came from immunoSEQ multiplex PCR; TCRdb stores just in-frame clones and leaves some out. The data hold about 180,000 clones, with 80% to 90% observed a single time. In regard to this clone: Its antigen is currently unknown.

Study-wide findings and caveats: Variant regions that are unmutated are reportedly the target of nearly half of spike-specific TCRs.

Sequenced here: peripheral blood, sampled 28 days after the second dose of the MenACWY control vaccine. This clonotype was sampled from an adult who received the MenACWY meningococcal vaccine as a control.

The CDR3 loop is CASRLSGTGDGELFF. Written as DNA, the CDR3 is TGTGCCAGCAGACTTAGCGGGACCGGGGACGGGGAGCTGTTTTTT. The chain couples TRBV28 to TRBJ2-2; 8 nucleotides match TRBD2. The CDR3 extends over 15 amino acids. Germline loops: CDR1 MDHEN, CDR2 SYDVKM. V lost 6 bases and J lost 7; bases outside the gene matches: 10.